These T cell receptor beta chains were read from a single sample in a study of cytotoxic CD8 clonotypes in ibrutinib-treated CLL. Using immunoSEQ multiplex PCR, the repertoire was profiled, and TCRdb retains in-frame clones only, with some absent. Of around 60,000 clones listed, around 60% are singletons. The sample here was PBMCs, taken after 12 months of ibrutinib treatment. The receptors here all came from a human donor with chronic lymphocytic leukemia. The CDR3 runs from the conserved cysteine through the conserved F or W. Fields, in order: V gene, D gene, J gene, clone size, CDR3 DNA, CDR3 protein. D genes are given only for firm matches. Size values are once, few and many counts, or a class for expanded clones, and some rows have none.

v_gene: TRBV7-9
d_gene: TRBD2
j_gene: TRBJ2-1
abundance: NA
CDR3nt: TGTGCCAGCAGCCCGGGACTAGCGGGAGGGACTGAGCAGTTCTTC
CDR3aa: CASSPGLAGGTEQFF

v_gene: TRBV4-2
d_gene: TRBD2
j_gene: TRBJ2-5
abundance: NA
CDR3nt: TGTGCCAGCAGCCAGGTGACTAGCGGGGAGACCCAGTACTTC
CDR3aa: CASSQVTSGETQYF

v_gene: TRBV6-5
d_gene: TRBD2
j_gene: TRBJ2-1
abundance: few
CDR3nt: TGTGCCAGCAGGGGAGCGGGGGCGACCTACAATGAGCAGTTCTTC
CDR3aa: CASRGAGATYNEQFF

v_gene: TRBV2
d_gene: TRBD1
j_gene: TRBJ1-4
abundance: once
CDR3nt: TGTGCCAGCAGTGTACGAGGGGGCGGTATTGAAAAACTGTTTTTT
CDR3aa: CASSVRGGGIEKLFF

v_gene: TRBV5-1
d_gene: NA
j_gene: TRBJ2-1
abundance: once
CDR3nt: TGCGCCAGCAGCTTGGCCATCACATTCGGACGCAATGAGCAGTTCTTC
CDR3aa: CASSLAITFGRNEQFF

v_gene: TRBV5-4
d_gene: TRBD2
j_gene: TRBJ2-7
abundance: NA
CDR3nt: TGTGCCAGCTCAGGACTAGCTCTAGCCGAGCAGTACTTC
CDR3aa: CASSGLALAEQYF

v_gene: TRBV6-1
d_gene: NA
j_gene: TRBJ1-2
abundance: few
CDR3nt: TGTGCCAGCACCCAGACAGCTAACTATGGCTACACCTTC
CDR3aa: CASTQTANYGYTF

v_gene: TRBV6-1
d_gene: NA
j_gene: TRBJ2-6
abundance: once
CDR3nt: TGTGCCATCAACTCTGGGGCCAACGTCCTGACTTTC
CDR3aa: CAINSGANVLTF

v_gene: TRBV30
d_gene: NA
j_gene: TRBJ1-1
abundance: NA
CDR3nt: TGTGCCTGGAGAGGGGTGAACACTGAAGCTTTCTTT
CDR3aa: CAWRGVNTEAFF

v_gene: TRBV18
d_gene: NA
j_gene: TRBJ2-5
abundance: NA
CDR3nt: TGTGCCAGCTCACGTAGACAGTCCGATTTTCAAAGTGTGACCCAGTACTTC
CDR3aa: CASSRRQSDFQSVTQYF

v_gene: TRBV19
d_gene: TRBD1
j_gene: TRBJ1-6
abundance: NA
CDR3nt: TGTGCCAGTAGTATCCAGGGGGACTTTAGTGGTTCACCCCTCCACTTT
CDR3aa: CASSIQGDFSGSPLHF

v_gene: TRBV7-2
d_gene: TRBD1
j_gene: TRBJ2-7
abundance: NA
CDR3nt: TGTGCCAGCCAATCCGGGACAGGATACTACGAGCAGTACTTC
CDR3aa: CASQSGTGYYEQYF

v_gene: TRBV28
d_gene: TRBD2
j_gene: TRBJ2-2
abundance: many
CDR3nt: TGTGCCAGCAGTTTAGCGGGAGTCAATTTTGGGGAGCTGTTTTTT
CDR3aa: CASSLAGVNFGELFF

v_gene: TRBV28
d_gene: NA
j_gene: TRBJ2-1
abundance: NA
CDR3nt: TGTGCCAGCAGACCTGACTTAGACCTTTACAATGAGCAGTTCTTC
CDR3aa: CASRPDLDLYNEQFF

v_gene: TRBV19
d_gene: NA
j_gene: TRBJ1-3
abundance: NA
CDR3nt: TGTGCCAGTAGTCCACAGACAGCACTCTCTGGAAACACCATATATTTT
CDR3aa: CASSPQTALSGNTIYF

v_gene: TRBV11-3
d_gene: TRBD2
j_gene: TRBJ2-1
abundance: once
CDR3nt: TGTGCCAGCAGCCCGACTAGCGGGAGTGGAAATGAGCAGTTCTTC
CDR3aa: CASSPTSGSGNEQFF

v_gene: TRBV15
d_gene: TRBD1
j_gene: TRBJ2-7
abundance: medium-sized
CDR3nt: TGTGCCACCAGCAGAGATTATCGGGACAGGGACTTC
CDR3aa: CATSRDYRDRDF

v_gene: TRBV15
d_gene: NA
j_gene: TRBJ1-5
abundance: NA
CDR3nt: TGTGCCACCAGCAGAGGCCCGTATAGCAATCAGCCCCAGCATTTT
CDR3aa: CATSRGPYSNQPQHF

v_gene: TRBV29-1
d_gene: NA
j_gene: TRBJ1-5
abundance: NA
CDR3nt: TGCAGCGCCGCAAAAGGGGACAATCAGCCCCAGCATTTT
CDR3aa: CSAAKGDNQPQHF

v_gene: TRBV13
d_gene: NA
j_gene: TRBJ2-1
abundance: NA
CDR3nt: TGTGCCAGCAGCTCTCGACCGGGATCCTTCAATGAGCAGTTCTTC
CDR3aa: CASSSRPGSFNEQFF

v_gene: TRBV28
d_gene: NA
j_gene: TRBJ1-2
abundance: NA
CDR3nt: TGTGCCAGCAGATTTCTGACAGGTGGCTACACCTTC
CDR3aa: CASRFLTGGYTF

v_gene: TRBV5-1
d_gene: NA
j_gene: TRBJ2-2
abundance: NA
CDR3nt: TGCGCCAGCAGCTTGGTCCCCCTAGGAAACACCGGGGAGCTGTTTTTT
CDR3aa: CASSLVPLGNTGELFF

v_gene: TRBV5-1
d_gene: TRBD2
j_gene: TRBJ2-1
abundance: few
CDR3nt: TGCGCCAGCAGCACCTTCGGGACTACCTACAATGAGCAGTTCTTC
CDR3aa: CASSTFGTTYNEQFF

v_gene: TRBV28
d_gene: TRBD1
j_gene: TRBJ1-5
abundance: NA
CDR3nt: TGTGCCAGCATTACCCCGGGACAGGGGAGCCAGCCCCAGCATTTT
CDR3aa: CASITPGQGSQPQHF

v_gene: TRBV27
d_gene: NA
j_gene: TRBJ2-1
abundance: few
CDR3nt: TGTGCCAGCAGTTTATTTACGGGGAGGCTCTACAATGAGCAGTTCTTC
CDR3aa: CASSLFTGRLYNEQFF

v_gene: TRBV15
d_gene: NA
j_gene: TRBJ2-5
abundance: NA
CDR3nt: TGTGCCACCAGCAGAGTTTATCCGGGAGAGACCCAGTACTTC
CDR3aa: CATSRVYPGETQYF

v_gene: TRBV7-2
d_gene: TRBD2
j_gene: TRBJ2-5
abundance: NA
CDR3nt: TGTGCCAGCAGCTTACTGGGACTAGCGGGGTGGAATAAAGAGACCCAGTACTTC
CDR3aa: CASSLLGLAGWNKETQYF

v_gene: TRBV19
d_gene: NA
j_gene: TRBJ2-1
abundance: few
CDR3nt: TGTGCCAGTAGTATAATGGGGGGTCTAAATGAGCAGTTCTTC
CDR3aa: CASSIMGGLNEQFF

v_gene: TRBV7-9
d_gene: NA
j_gene: TRBJ2-1
abundance: NA
CDR3nt: TGTGCCAGCAGCTTGGGTCCCTACAATGAGCAGTTCTTC
CDR3aa: CASSLGPYNEQFF

v_gene: TRBV10-3
d_gene: NA
j_gene: TRBJ1-2
abundance: NA
CDR3nt: TGTGCCATCAGTGAGTCGACTCAGGGAATAGGTGGCTACACCTTC
CDR3aa: CAISESTQGIGGYTF

v_gene: TRBV2
d_gene: NA
j_gene: TRBJ2-5
abundance: NA
CDR3nt: TGTGCCAGCAGACGTGGGTCGGAAGAGACCCAGTACTTC
CDR3aa: CASRRGSEETQYF

v_gene: TRBV19
d_gene: TRBD2
j_gene: TRBJ2-3
abundance: few
CDR3nt: TGTGCCAGTAGTATGGGAGGGGCTACAGATACGCAGTATTTT
CDR3aa: CASSMGGATDTQYF

v_gene: TRBV10-3
d_gene: NA
j_gene: TRBJ1-1
abundance: few
CDR3nt: TGTGCCATGGGGGCCTTCATGAACACTGAAGCTTTCTTT
CDR3aa: CAMGAFMNTEAFF

v_gene: TRBV5-6
d_gene: NA
j_gene: TRBJ1-5
abundance: NA
CDR3nt: TGTGCCAGCAGGATCCGGGACAGCAATCAGCCCCAGCATTTT
CDR3aa: CASRIRDSNQPQHF

v_gene: TRBV5-1
d_gene: TRBD2
j_gene: TRBJ2-2
abundance: NA
CDR3nt: TGCGCCAGCATGCTGACTAGCGGGACCCTGAACACCGGGGAGCTGTTTTTT
CDR3aa: CASMLTSGTLNTGELFF

v_gene: TRBV4-2
d_gene: NA
j_gene: TRBJ1-5
abundance: NA
CDR3nt: TGTGCCAGCAGCCAGTCAGGGAATCAGCCCCAGCATTTT
CDR3aa: CASSQSGNQPQHF

v_gene: TRBV6-5
d_gene: NA
j_gene: TRBJ2-5
abundance: medium-sized
CDR3nt: TGTGCCAGCAGTTACGGGGAGACCCAGTACTTC
CDR3aa: CASSYGETQYF

v_gene: TRBV28
d_gene: TRBD2
j_gene: TRBJ2-1
abundance: NA
CDR3nt: TGTGCCAGCAGTTTAGAACCTCCCTCCAGCGGGAGTTCTAATGAGCAGTTCTTC
CDR3aa: CASSLEPPSSGSSNEQFF

v_gene: TRBV5-8
d_gene: NA
j_gene: TRBJ1-3
abundance: few
CDR3nt: TGTGCCAGCAGCTTGGAAGGCGGAAACACCATATATTTT
CDR3aa: CASSLEGGNTIYF

v_gene: TRBV27
d_gene: TRBD1
j_gene: TRBJ1-1
abundance: once
CDR3nt: TGTGCCAGCAGTCCCCGACAGGGGGAAGCTTTCTTT
CDR3aa: CASSPRQGEAFF

v_gene: TRBV11-2
d_gene: TRBD1
j_gene: TRBJ1-2
abundance: NA
CDR3nt: TGTGCCAGCAGCGATAACTACAGGGGGAACCTCTATGGCTACACCTTC
CDR3aa: CASSDNYRGNLYGYTF

v_gene: TRBV2
d_gene: NA
j_gene: TRBJ2-3
abundance: NA
CDR3nt: TGTGCCAGCAGTGGTGGAGATACGCAGTATTTT
CDR3aa: CASSGGDTQYF

v_gene: TRBV7-8
d_gene: NA
j_gene: TRBJ1-4
abundance: NA
CDR3nt: TGTGCCAGCAGCTTAGACGCGGTTTCGGATCCTAATGAAAAACTGTTTTTT
CDR3aa: CASSLDAVSDPNEKLFF

v_gene: TRBV5-1
d_gene: NA
j_gene: TRBJ1-2
abundance: once
CDR3nt: TGCGCCAGCAGCTTGGTCACCGCGGGTCAAGGAGGCTACACCTTC
CDR3aa: CASSLVTAGQGGYTF

v_gene: TRBV7-6
d_gene: NA
j_gene: TRBJ2-3
abundance: NA
CDR3nt: TGTGCCAGCAGCTTGGGGACTCCTCTGGGGGTTACAGATACGCAGTATTTT
CDR3aa: CASSLGTPLGVTDTQYF

v_gene: TRBV5-4
d_gene: TRBD2
j_gene: TRBJ2-2
abundance: once
CDR3nt: TGTGCCAGCAGCTTGGGACTAGCGGGGAACACCGGGGAGCTGTTTTTT
CDR3aa: CASSLGLAGNTGELFF

v_gene: TRBV14
d_gene: TRBD1
j_gene: TRBJ1-1
abundance: NA
CDR3nt: TGTGCCAGCAGCCAACGGACAGGGGGCTACGCTGAAGCTTTCTTT
CDR3aa: CASSQRTGGYAEAFF

v_gene: TRBV5-1
d_gene: NA
j_gene: TRBJ2-7
abundance: NA
CDR3nt: TGCGCCAGCAGCCCGGACGCCAACTACGAGCAGTACTTC
CDR3aa: CASSPDANYEQYF

v_gene: TRBV6-5
d_gene: TRBD1
j_gene: TRBJ1-2
abundance: NA
CDR3nt: TGTGCCAGCAGTCGGGACAGCTATGGCTACACCTTC
CDR3aa: CASSRDSYGYTF

v_gene: TRBV10-3
d_gene: NA
j_gene: TRBJ2-2
abundance: NA
CDR3nt: TGTGCCATCAGTGAGTCTGCCGGGGAGCTGTTTTTT
CDR3aa: CAISESAGELFF

v_gene: TRBV18
d_gene: TRBD1
j_gene: TRBJ2-7
abundance: NA
CDR3nt: TGTGCCAGCTCACCAACTTGGGACAGTTCCTACGAGCAGTACTTC
CDR3aa: CASSPTWDSSYEQYF

v_gene: TRBV29-1
d_gene: TRBD1
j_gene: TRBJ2-1
abundance: NA
CDR3nt: TGCAGCGTTGAAGCGGGAACAGGGGGAGCGTACAATGAGCAGTTCTTC
CDR3aa: CSVEAGTGGAYNEQFF

v_gene: TRBV18
d_gene: NA
j_gene: TRBJ1-1
abundance: NA
CDR3nt: TGTGCCAGCTCTCCGCTCAGGGTCGGGGACACTGAAGCTTTCTTT
CDR3aa: CASSPLRVGDTEAFF